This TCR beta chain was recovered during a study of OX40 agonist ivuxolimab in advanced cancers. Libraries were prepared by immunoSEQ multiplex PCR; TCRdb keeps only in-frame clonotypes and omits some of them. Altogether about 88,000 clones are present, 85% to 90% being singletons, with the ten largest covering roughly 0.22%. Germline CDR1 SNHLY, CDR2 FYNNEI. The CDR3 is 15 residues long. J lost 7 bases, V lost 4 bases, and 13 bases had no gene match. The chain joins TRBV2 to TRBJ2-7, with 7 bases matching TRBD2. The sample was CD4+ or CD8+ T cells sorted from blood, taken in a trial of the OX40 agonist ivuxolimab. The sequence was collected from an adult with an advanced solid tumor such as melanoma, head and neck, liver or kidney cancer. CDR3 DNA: TGTGCCAGCAGTGGTTGGCGGGAGAGGGCTGGGGAGCAGTACTTC. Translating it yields CASSGWRERAGEQYF. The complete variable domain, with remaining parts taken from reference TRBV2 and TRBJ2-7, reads EPEVTQTPSHQVTQMGQEVILRCVPISNHLYFYWYRQILGQKVEFLVSFYNNEISEKSEIFDDQFSVERPDGSNFTLKIRSTKLEDSAMYFCASSGWRERAGEQYFGPGTRLTVT.